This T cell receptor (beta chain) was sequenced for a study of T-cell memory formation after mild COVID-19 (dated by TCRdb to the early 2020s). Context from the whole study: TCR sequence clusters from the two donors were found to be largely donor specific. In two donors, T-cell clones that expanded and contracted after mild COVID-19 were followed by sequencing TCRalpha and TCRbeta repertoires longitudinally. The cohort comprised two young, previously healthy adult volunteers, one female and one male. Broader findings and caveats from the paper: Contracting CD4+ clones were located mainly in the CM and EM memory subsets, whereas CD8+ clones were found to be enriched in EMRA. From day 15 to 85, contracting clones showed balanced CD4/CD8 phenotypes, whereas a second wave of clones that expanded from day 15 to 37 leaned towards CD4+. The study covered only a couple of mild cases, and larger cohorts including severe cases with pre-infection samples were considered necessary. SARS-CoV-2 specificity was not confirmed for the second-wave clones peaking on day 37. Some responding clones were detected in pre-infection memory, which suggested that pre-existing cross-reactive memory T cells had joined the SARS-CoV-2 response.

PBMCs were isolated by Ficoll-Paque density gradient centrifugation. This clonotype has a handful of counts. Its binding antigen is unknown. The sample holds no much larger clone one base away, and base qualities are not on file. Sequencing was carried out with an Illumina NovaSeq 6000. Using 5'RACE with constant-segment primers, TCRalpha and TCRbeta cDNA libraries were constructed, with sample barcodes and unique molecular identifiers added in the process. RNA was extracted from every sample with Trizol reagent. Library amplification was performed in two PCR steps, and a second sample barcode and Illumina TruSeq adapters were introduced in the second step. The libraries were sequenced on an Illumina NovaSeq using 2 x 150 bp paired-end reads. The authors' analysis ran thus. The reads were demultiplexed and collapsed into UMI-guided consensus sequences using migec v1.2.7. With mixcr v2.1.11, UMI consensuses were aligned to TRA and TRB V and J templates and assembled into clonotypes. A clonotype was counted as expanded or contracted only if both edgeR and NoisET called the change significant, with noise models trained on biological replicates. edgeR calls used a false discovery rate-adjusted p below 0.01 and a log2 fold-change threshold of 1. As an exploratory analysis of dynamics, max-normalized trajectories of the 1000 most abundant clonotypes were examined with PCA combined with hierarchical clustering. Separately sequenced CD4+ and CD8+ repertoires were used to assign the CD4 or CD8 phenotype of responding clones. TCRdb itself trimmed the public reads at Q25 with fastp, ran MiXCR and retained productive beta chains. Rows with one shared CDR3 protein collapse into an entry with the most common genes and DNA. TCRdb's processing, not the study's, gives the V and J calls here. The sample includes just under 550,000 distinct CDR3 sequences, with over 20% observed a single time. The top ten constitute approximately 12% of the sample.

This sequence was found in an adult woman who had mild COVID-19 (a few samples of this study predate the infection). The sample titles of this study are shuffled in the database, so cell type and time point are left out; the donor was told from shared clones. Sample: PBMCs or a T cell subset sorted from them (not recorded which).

The DNA sequence is given as TGTGCCAGCAGCCCTAGTGGGGCTAGCGGGAACGAGCAGTACTTC. Protein translation: CASSPSGASGNEQYF. The chain links TRBV7-2 with TRBJ2-7, and 9 bases in between align with TRBD2. Measured from the cysteine to the phenylalanine, the CDR3 is 15 residues long. The retained sequence is limited to the CDR3, 45 bases, with the frame set at the first base. Based on the germline V gene, the CDR1 and CDR2 sequences are SGHTA and FQGNSA. Unmatched junction bases come to 10, with V trimmed by 5 bases and J by 5 bases.